This passage covers 20 T cell receptor beta chains from one sample sequenced in a study of shared clonotypes between healthy human individuals. Sequenced by immunoSEQ multiplex PCR; TCRdb stores in-frame clones only, minus some. The data show 2 million to 3 million clones, roughly 93% seen once. The sequencing input was naive CD4+ T cells from PBMCs. The subset: CD45RA+ positively selected. These receptors came from a man aged 18 to 35 in good health. Some clones in this sample may be carry-over from other donors' samples.

V is TRBV5-4 and J is TRBJ2-7, with D possibly matching TRBD1 (8 bases). The germline V gene has CDR1 SGHNT and CDR2 YYREEE (reference sequence). V was pared by 4 bases and J by 2 bases, with 22 bases between. The length of the CDR3 is 17 residues. The CDR3 bases are TGTGCCAGCAGCCCGGGGGGACAGGCGCCGAATACCTACGAGCAGTACTTC. Its translation is CASSPGGQAPNTYEQYF.

The J gene is TRBJ2-3, the V gene TRBV5-1; TRBD2 agrees at 7 bases. With 0 bases clipped from V and 2 bases from J, the junction kept 6 bases outside the gene matches. This CDR3 spans 16 amino acids. Germline-derived CDR1 and CDR2 are SGHRS and YFSETQ. The CDR3: CASSLEGTTPTDTQYF. In DNA form, the CDR3 reads TGCGCCAGCAGCTTGGAAGGGACTACCCCCACAGATACGCAGTATTTT.

This chain uses TRBV9 with TRBJ2-5; 10 bases are shared with TRBD2. CDR1 is SGDLS, CDR2 YYNGEE, per germline. The CDR3 totals 15 residues. The trim removed 3 bases at V and 5 bases at J, leaving 7 bases unmatched. The CDR3 DNA follows: TGTGCCAGCAGCGAGGGACTAGCGCTTACGGAGACCCAGTACTTC. Protein: CASSEGLALTETQYF.

The V and J genes are TRBV30 and TRBJ1-6; 9 bases align to TRBD1. This CDR3 spans 14 amino acids. J gave up 7 bases and V 3 bases, and 4 bases lay outside the gene matches. Germline assignment: CDR1 GTSNPN and CDR2 SVGIG (reference sequence). The CDR3 DNA follows: TGTGCCTGGAGCGGAGGGACAGGGAATTCACCCCTCCACTTT. It is translated as CAWSGGTGNSPLHF. Full variable domain (outside the CDR3, taken from reference TRBV30 and TRBJ1-6): SQTIHQWPATLVQPVGSPLSLECTVEGTSNPNLYWYRQAAGRGLQLLFYSVGIGQISSEVPQNLSASRPQDRQFILSSKKLLLSDSGFYLCAWSGGTGNSPLHFGNGTRLTVT.

The V call is TRBV6-5, the J call TRBJ2-2; 8 nucleotides align to TRBD2. Looked up from germline, CDR1 is MNHEY and CDR2 is SVGAGI. The V gene end was trimmed by 10 bases and the J gene end by 3 bases; junction bases not matched to a gene: 4. The CDR3 loop spans 13 amino acids. The CDR3 is CATGLAYTGELFF. CDR3 nucleotides: TGTGCCACCGGACTAGCTTACACCGGGGAGCTGTTTTTT.

Worth noting for this clone: This specimen includes other DNA sequences encoding the same CDR3. The genes are TRBV12-5 and TRBJ2-3, with D perhaps matching TRBD2 (5 bases). Germline V gene data show CDR1 as LGHNT and CDR2 as FRNRAP. The CDR3 is 13 amino acids. Trimming stripped 4 bases from V and 4 bases from J, with 9 bases between. Written as DNA, the CDR3 is TGTGCTAGTGGTTCAATCGGGGCAGATACGCAGTATTTT. It codes for CASGSIGADTQYF.

The V and J genes are TRBV5-1 and TRBJ2-2; possibly TRBD1 or TRBD2 for D (5 bases each). Germline loops: CDR1 SGHRS, CDR2 YFSETQ. This CDR3 spans 13 amino acids. Trimming cost V 3 bases and J 6 bases, with 9 bases left between them. In DNA form, the CDR3 reads TGCGCCAGCAGCTCCGGGGCACCCGGGGAGCTGTTTTTT. This gives the protein CASSSGAPGELFF.

The rearrangement links TRBV18 to TRBJ2-3, with 7 bases lining up with TRBD1. The V segment lost 2 bases and the J segment 4 bases; nucleotides outside the gene matches: 3. The CDR3 covers 14 residues. The germline V gene encodes CDR1 KGHSH and CDR2 LQKENI. CDR3 protein: CASSPTGVADTQYF. The DNA of the CDR3 is TGTGCCAGCTCACCAACAGGGGTGGCAGATACGCAGTATTTT.

V and J are TRBV7-2 and TRBJ2-5; 11 bases align to TRBD2. Trimming removed 2 bases from V and 5 bases from J; junction bases left unmatched: 10. The CDR3 length is 17 residues. Germline CDR1 and CDR2: SGHTA and FQGNSA. The CDR3 DNA reads as TGTGCCAGCAGCTTAAATAGCGGGAGGGGGGGTGCTGAGACCCAGTACTTC. It yields the protein CASSLNSGRGGAETQYF.

The rearrangement joins TRBV25-1 to TRBJ1-2; D possibly corresponds to TRBD1 (5 bases). The CDR3 spans 17 residues. Germline lookup yields CDR1 MGHDK and CDR2 SYGVNS. The V gene lost 8 bases and the J gene lost 2 bases, with 24 bases spanning the gap. The CDR3, as DNA: TGTGCCAGCCTCGGCCGACAGACCCCAGGATCCAACTATGGCTACACCTTC. Protein: CASLGRQTPGSNYGYTF.

The chain carries TRBV19 and TRBJ1-2, with D uncertain. Germline CDR1 is LNHDA and CDR2 is SQIVND (reference sequence). With 1 base removed from V and 2 bases from J, the gap between germline ends came to 17 bases. There are 17 residues in the CDR3. CDR3: CASSIVPADSRNYGYTF. For the CDR3, the DNA is TGTGCCAGTAGTATAGTTCCAGCTGACTCACGAAACTATGGCTACACCTTC.

This clone occurred once. The CDR3 DNA sequence: TGTGCCAGTAGAAACGACAGGGACACCGGGGAGCTGTTTTTT. Translated: CASRNDRDTGELFF. The V gene is TRBV19, the J gene TRBJ2-2; 7 positions agree with TRBD1. J lost 3 bases, V lost 6 bases, and 4 bases had no gene match. Germline V gives CDR1 LNHDA, CDR2 SQIVND (reference sequence). This CDR3 region has 14 residues.

The gene calls are TRBV15 and TRBJ1-2; a weak D match, TRBD1 (5 bases). The germline V and J ends were trimmed by 0 bases and 11 bases, with 16 bases remaining between them. Germline V gene sequence: CDR1 LNHNV, CDR2 YYDKDF (reference sequence). The CDR3 covers 14 residues. The CDR3 nucleotides are TGTGCCACCAGCAGAGATACACGCCGGGACTCTTACACCTTC. It specifies CATSRDTRRDSYTF.

The CDR3 DNA reads TGTGCCAGCAGCTTAGCGCTGGCAGATAACACTGAAGCTTTCTTT. It encodes CASSLALADNTEAFF. The rearrangement joins TRBV7-9 to TRBJ1-1; D unresolved. V lost 0 bases and J lost 2, with 10 bases in between. The CDR3 covers 15 residues. Germline V gives CDR1 SEHNR, CDR2 FQNEAQ (reference sequence).

Comment on this clone: This sample also contains other DNA sequences that code for the same CDR3. V and J are TRBV9 and TRBJ1-5; D may be TRBD1 (5 bases). The CDR3 is 14 amino acids. Germline assignment: CDR1 SGDLS and CDR2 YYNGEE. V lost 0 bases, J lost 7 bases, and 11 bases lay in between. The DNA of the CDR3 is TGTGCCAGCAGCGTAGCAGGGCGGGGACAGCCCCAGCATTTT. Translated: CASSVAGRGQPQHF.

The V and J genes are TRBV7-9 and TRBJ1-2; D perhaps matches TRBD1 (6 bases). Germline CDR1 is SEHNR and CDR2 is FQNEAQ (reference sequence). The length of the CDR3 is 13 residues. V was shortened by 5 bases and J by 8 bases, with 15 bases between the two germline ends. The CDR3 DNA reads TGTGCCAGCAGCGAACCGACAGGCGGAGGCTACACCTTC. Translation: CASSEPTGGGYTF.

Regarding this clone: This CDR3 is also generated by other DNA sequences in the sample. The CDR3 DNA sequence: TGTGCCAGCTCATCGGGACTAGCGGGAGGCCCTTACGAGCAGTACTTC. This gives the protein CASSSGLAGGPYEQYF. The chain links TRBV18 to TRBJ2-7; 15 bases match TRBD2. The CDR3 spans 16 residues. The germline V gene has CDR1 KGHSH and CDR2 LQKENI. The J segment lost 4 bases and the V segment lost 5 bases, leaving 6 bases of the junction unmatched.

This clone was detected only once. The chain uses TRBV6-1 and TRBJ2-7, with TRBD1 identical over 7 bases. V shed 5 bases and J 2 bases; nucleotides not matched to a gene: 9. This CDR3 region has 15 residues. Germline values: CDR1 MNHNS, CDR2 SASEGT. CDR3 in amino acids: CASSFTGTDPYEQYF. DNA of the CDR3: TGTGCCAGCAGTTTCACCGGGACAGACCCCTACGAGCAGTACTTC.

Concerning this clone itself: Within the sample, other DNA sequences also encode this same CDR3. The chain has TRBV5-1 and TRBJ2-5, with 8 positions matching TRBD1. V lost 0 bases to trimming and J lost 2 bases; unmatched junction nucleotides: 3. The CDR3 covers 15 residues. CDR1 is SGHRS, CDR2 YFSETQ, per germline. The chain's CDR3 is CASSLGDRSQETQYF. DNA for the CDR3: TGCGCCAGCAGCTTGGGGGACAGGTCTCAAGAGACCCAGTACTTC.

This rearrangement joins TRBV20-1 to TRBJ1-6, with D possibly being TRBD1 (5 bases). The CDR3 runs 9 residues. The V gene's germline CDR1 is DFQATT and CDR2 SNEGSKA (reference sequence). The CDR3 nucleotides read TGCAGGGGGCCTTCACCCCTCCACTTT. Residues: CRGPSPLHF.